This T cell receptor (beta chain) emerged from a study of blood T cell repertoires in COVID-19. Study overall: There were acute and convalescent COVID-19 samples, and they came from the United States, Italy and Spain. PBMCs, B-cell-depleted T cells, or T cells were the source of the cDNA or gDNA that made up the material.

Germline V gives CDR1 WNHNN, CDR2 SYGVQD (reference sequence). The CDR3 spans 12 residues. Trimming cost V 0 bases and J 4 bases, with 3 bases left between them. In the study's own analysis: Amplification of reference gene primers was used by the study to estimate nucleated cell counts. The assay was immunoSEQ multiplex PCR, and TCRdb's table has in-frame clones only and misses some. For V, J and clone size, that table is used; D and trimming come from the DNA. Among approximately 200,000 clones listed, about 80% were seen once. This TCR was sampled from a human donor with acute or convalescent COVID-19. The donor label of this sample is uncertain. The chain uses TRBV10-1 and TRBJ2-5; D is undetermined. Sequencing input: peripheral blood. CDR3 amino acids: CASSESRETQYF. The CDR3 DNA sequence: TGCGCCAGCAGTGAGTCCCGAGAGACCCAGTACTTC.